One sample yielded the 17 T cell receptor beta chains listed below, sequenced in a study of T cells in Graves' hyperthyroidism and ophthalmopathy. It was RNA transcripts that yielded the amplified TCR beta CDR3 regions. When the TCR CDR3 underwent first-round RT-PCR, the HTBI primer set was used. TCRdb processed the multiplex PCR reads anew with MiXCR; each CDR3 protein has one entry. The repertoire holds approximately 360,000 distinct CDR3 sequences, with 20% to 25% as singletons. Sequences were obtained from blood. These TCRs come from a man aged 50 to 59 with Graves' hyperthyroidism.

This clonotype was recorded many times. This chain joins TRBV3-1 and TRBJ1-1; unclear D gene. V lost 1 base to trimming and J lost 2 bases, with 11 bases between them. CDR3 length: 15 amino acids. Germline V gives CDR1 LGHDT, CDR2 YNNKEL (reference sequence). The CDR3 DNA is TGTGCCAGCAGCCAAGGTTGGAGGATCAACACTGAAGCTTTCTTT. Translated: CASSQGWRINTEAFF.

The chain links TRBV5-1 to TRBJ2-1, with 10 bases aligning to TRBD2. This CDR3 is built from 16 residues. Germline assignment: CDR1 SGHRS and CDR2 YFSETQ. The junction had 8 bases not matched to a gene; V was cut back by 5 bases and J by 3 bases. CDR3 sequence: CASRDASGSGYNEQFF. The DNA for the CDR3 is TGCGCCAGCAGGGATGCTAGCGGGAGCGGCTACAATGAGCAGTTCTTC.

This clonotype was observed many times. The chain employs TRBV20-1 and TRBJ1-1, with a possible D match to TRBD1 (5 bases). The CDR3 loop spans 15 amino acids. V lost 1 base and J 5 bases, leaving 17 bases between the germline ends. The germline V gene has CDR1 DFQATT and CDR2 SNEGSKA (reference sequence). The CDR3 loop is CSARGGRGIGTEAFF. The CDR3 nucleotides read TGCAGTGCTAGAGGCGGACGGGGGATTGGGACTGAAGCTTTCTTT.

The J gene is TRBJ2-3, the V gene TRBV5-6, with D tentatively TRBD2 (5 bases). The CDR3 loop spans 17 amino acids. Germline CDR1 is SGHDT and CDR2 is YYEEEE. V gave up 6 bases and J gave up 0 bases, with 20 bases separating them. The DNA for the CDR3 is TGTGCCAGCACCGGACCCTCAGCGGAGACTAGCACAGATACGCAGTATTTT. This encodes CASTGPSAETSTDTQYF.

In this sample, this clonotype turned up many times. This chain uses TRBV3-1 with TRBJ1-1; possible D gene TRBD1, 6 bases. Germline V gene sequence: CDR1 LGHDT, CDR2 YNNKEL (reference sequence). The CDR3 extends over 12 amino acids. V lost 6 bases to trimming and J lost 6 bases, with 11 bases between them. DNA of the CDR3: TGTGCCAGCAGACAGGGTGAGGCTGAAGCTTTCTTT. Translated, it gives CASRQGEAEAFF.

The table lists this clonotype with many counts. The gene calls are TRBV30 and TRBJ1-1; D is undetermined. Germline-derived CDR1 and CDR2 are GTSNPN and SVGIG (reference sequence). Between the trimmed V and J ends, which lost 0 bases and 1 base, there was a span of 6 bases. This CDR3 spans 13 amino acids. CDR3 sequence: CAWSVSKNTEAFF. CDR3 sequence (DNA): TGTGCCTGGAGTGTAAGTAAGAACACTGAAGCTTTCTTT.

In this sample, this clonotype turned up many times. The V call is TRBV7-8, the J call TRBJ2-3; 9 nucleotides line up with TRBD1. J was trimmed by 3 bases and V by 0 bases; bases with no gene match: 4. CDR3 length equals 16 residues. Germline loops: CDR1 SGHVS, CDR2 FQNEAQ. The CDR3: CASSLALGTGTDTQYF. In nucleotides, the CDR3 is TGTGCCAGCAGCTTAGCCTTAGGGACAGGGACAGATACGCAGTATTTT.

This chain connects TRBV11-1 to TRBJ1-2, with a tentative D call TRBD1 (5 bases). Germline-derived CDR1 and CDR2 are SGHAT and FQDESV (reference sequence). The V and J ends lost 1 base and 8 bases respectively, with 20 bases between them. The CDR3 is 16 residues long. The CDR3 loop reads CASSLDLDHAGGGYTF. Here the CDR3 DNA reads TGTGCCAGCAGCTTAGACCTGGATCACGCCGGGGGGGGCTACACCTTC.

This clonotype showed up just a few times. This rearrangement joins TRBV3-1 to TRBJ2-7; 9 bases align to TRBD1. This CDR3 is built from 15 residues. V was pared by 5 bases and J by 6 bases, with 11 bases of the junction left unmatched. Germline CDR1 and CDR2: LGHDT and YNNKEL (reference sequence). CDR3 DNA: TGTGCCAGCAGCTGGGGTGGGACAGGGAGATCCGAGCAGTACTTC. Translating it yields CASSWGGTGRSEQYF.

This clonotype showed up just a few times. The chain carries TRBV9 and TRBJ2-1, with 12 bases identical to TRBD2. Trimming at V came to 2 bases and at J to 5 bases, leaving 2 bases not matched to a gene. Germline CDR1 is SGDLS and CDR2 is YYNGEE. The CDR3 has 15 residues. CDR3: CASSVRTSGDNEQFF. CDR3 nucleotides: TGTGCCAGCAGCGTGAGGACTAGCGGGGACAATGAGCAGTTCTTC.

This clonotype came up a few times. The CDR3 nucleotides are TGCGCCAGCAGCCTGGGGGACCTGCGTTCCGGGGAGCTGTTTTTT. Encoded protein: CASSLGDLRSGELFF. The rearrangement links TRBV5-1 to TRBJ2-2, with D perhaps being TRBD1 or TRBD2 (5 bases each). This CDR3 has 15 residues. The germline V gene encodes CDR1 SGHRS and CDR2 YFSETQ. Deletions cut 4 bases from V and 6 bases from J, with 16 bases between.

This clonotype appeared many times. J is TRBJ2-5 and V is TRBV20-1; D call uncertain. The CDR3 consists of 13 residues. Germline values: CDR1 DFQATT, CDR2 SNEGSKA (reference sequence). V was pared by 2 bases and J by 5 bases, with 12 bases between. In DNA, the CDR3 is TGCAGTGCTAGAAAGACCGGACCTGAGACCCAGTACTTC. Its translation is CSARKTGPETQYF.

Many counts were recorded for this clonotype. This chain uses TRBV11-2 with TRBJ2-7; possible D gene TRBD1, 5 bases. The germline CDR1 and CDR2 sequences are SGHAT and FQNNGV. This CDR3 has 13 residues. Trimming stripped 1 base from V and 2 bases from J, with 6 bases between. CDR3: CASSLGQPYEQYF. DNA for the CDR3: TGTGCCAGCAGCTTAGGACAGCCCTACGAGCAGTACTTC.

V and J are TRBV9 and TRBJ2-3; 9 bases align to TRBD2. With V trimmed by 3 bases and J by 9 bases, 11 bases remained unmatched. CDR1 and CDR2 from the germline V gene are SGDLS and YYNGEE. This CDR3 is 15 amino acids long. The CDR3 bases are TGTGCCAGCAGCGCCTCCGGGACAGCGGGAGGAACGCAGTATTTT. Protein product: CASSASGTAGGTQYF.

This clonotype has only a few counts. This chain connects TRBV4-1 to TRBJ2-1; 12 nucleotides line up with TRBD1. J lost 10 bases, V lost 0 bases, and 4 bases had no gene match. The CDR3 has 15 amino acids. The V gene's germline CDR1 is MGHRA and CDR2 YSYEKL. The CDR3 reads CASSQDWDRGREQFF. CDR3 coding DNA: TGCGCCAGCAGCCAAGATTGGGACAGGGGGCGGGAGCAGTTCTTC.

Only a few counts were recorded for this clonotype. This sequence joins TRBV6-2 or TRBV6-3 and TRBJ1-2, with a weak D call TRBD1 (5 bases). V lost 11 bases to trimming and J lost 5 bases, with 18 bases between them. The CDR3 consists of 13 residues. Germline-derived CDR1 and CDR2 are MNHEY and SVGEGT. The CDR3 is CAASGTVYYGYTF. DNA of the CDR3: TGTGCCGCCTCCGGGACGGTTTATTATGGCTACACCTTC.

This clonotype was picked up many times. The chain couples TRBV12-3 or TRBV12-4 to TRBJ2-3; possibly TRBD2 for D (6 bases). The CDR3 contains 15 residues. V lost 4 bases to trimming and J lost 4 bases, with 15 bases between them. The CDR3 nucleotides read TGTGCCAGCAGTTGGACCGGGAGTGAGGCAGATACGCAGTATTTT. Residues: CASSWTGSEADTQYF.